The entry below describes one T cell receptor beta chain. The sample originates from a study of blood T cell repertoires in COVID-19. TCRdb keeps only in-frame clones here, not all; method: immunoSEQ multiplex PCR. The sample lists some 400,000 clones; approximately 92% were seen once. V shed 5 bases and J 9 bases; nucleotides not matched to a gene: 6. CDR1 is SGHTA, CDR2 FQGNSA, per germline. This CDR3 contains 13 residues. Participants came from under 30 US areas, aged about 18 to 90 years. The gene calls are TRBV7-2 and TRBJ2-1; TRBD2 aligns across 8 bases. The specimen sequenced was PBMCs or T cells enriched from blood (not recorded which). This receptor was identified in a man aged 25 to 40 who had recovered from COVID-19. The CDR3 nucleotides are TGTGCCAGCAGCCCCAATAGCGGGACTGAGCAGTTCTTC. It translates to CASSPNSGTEQFF. The full variable domain, rest sourced from reference TRBV7-2 and TRBJ2-1, is GAGVSQSPSNKVTEKGKDVELRCDPISGHTALYWYRQSLGQGLEFLIYFQGNSAPDKSGLPSDRFSAERTGGSVSTLTIQRTQQEDSAVYLCASSPNSGTEQFFGPGTRLTVL.